The next 9 T cell receptor beta chains were all read from a single sample in a study of T cells after yellow fever vaccination. A single record per CDR3 protein comes from TCRdb applying MiXCR to the 5' RACE reads. The sample has around 500,000 distinct CDR3 sequences; roughly 22% are singletons. This specimen consisted of PBMCs, obtained more than 20 days after the first yellow fever vaccination. These receptor sequences come from a man between 18 and 35 years old who received the YFV17D yellow fever vaccine.

The genes are TRBV7-2 and TRBJ1-2; D perhaps matches TRBD1 (6 bases). The length of the CDR3 is 14 residues. Looked up from germline, CDR1 is SGHTA and CDR2 is FQGNSA. Between the trimmed V and J ends, which lost 1 base and 3 bases, there was a span of 9 bases. CDR3 residues: CASSLVAGDYGYTF. Here the CDR3 DNA reads TGTGCCAGCAGCTTAGTTGCAGGGGACTATGGCTACACCTTC.

This rearrangement joins TRBV20-1 to TRBJ2-7; 7 nucleotides line up with TRBD1. The CDR3 length is 13 residues. The germline V gene has CDR1 DFQATT and CDR2 SNEGSKA (reference sequence). The J segment lost 2 bases and the V segment lost 5 bases, leaving 6 bases of the junction unmatched. CDR3 residues: CSAWTGQTYEQYV. CDR3 DNA: TGCAGTGCTTGGACAGGACAAACCTACGAGCAGTACGTC.

The chain carries TRBV12-3 or TRBV12-4 and TRBJ1-2; a possible D gene is TRBD1 (6 bases). The CDR3 consists of 14 residues. Trimming cost V 4 bases and J 2 bases, with 11 bases left between them. The CDR3 region is CASSWGQVNYGYTF. The CDR3 DNA sequence: TGTGCCAGCAGTTGGGGGCAGGTGAACTATGGCTACACCTTC.

The genes are TRBV5-5 and TRBJ2-3; D is uncertain. The CDR3 spans 17 residues. Germline CDR1 SGHKS, CDR2 YYEKEE (reference sequence). V lost 0 bases to trimming and J lost 0 bases, with 14 bases between them. The CDR3 reads CASSLVVRSSSTDTQYF. The CDR3 DNA follows: TGTGCCAGCAGCTTGGTGGTCAGGTCCTCTAGCACAGATACGCAGTATTTT.

This rearrangement joins TRBV9 to TRBJ2-6; no clear D gene. The CDR3 spans 17 residues. The ends were cut back, 0 bases at V and 0 bases at J, with 10 bases in the middle. Germline V CDR1 and CDR2: SGDLS, YYNGEE. The CDR3 DNA follows: TGTGCCAGCAGCGTAGGAGGACGGAGCTCTGGGGCCAACGTCCTGACTTTC. Its protein is CASSVGGRSSGANVLTF.

The chain combines TRBV27 with TRBJ1-6; 8 bases align to TRBD1. The CDR3 covers 15 residues. J lost 10 bases, V lost 7 bases, and 12 bases had no gene match. In germline, CDR1 is MNHEY, CDR2 SMNVEV (reference sequence). The CDR3 nucleotides are TGTGCCAGCACGACACTGACAGGGGTGGAATCACCCCTCCACTTT. Its translation is CASTTLTGVESPLHF.

This clonotype was seen at least ten times. At one end, the junction sequence differs from germline, possibly due to a read error. The rearrangement uses TRBV23-1 and TRBJ1-5; D is ambiguous. TRBV23-1 carries the ORF label, with uncertain function. The CDR3 runs 9 residues. CDR3 region: CASIQPQHF. Written as DNA, the CDR3 is TGCGCCAGCATTCAGCCCCAGCATTTT.

V and J are TRBV24-1 and TRBJ1-1; D may be TRBD1 (5 bases). Trimming left V 3 bases short and J 7 bases short, with 14 bases between. This CDR3 contains 14 residues. Germline CDR1 and CDR2: KGHDR and SFDVKD. The DNA for the CDR3 is TGTGCCACCAGTGATGGGGGACGGACCTTTGAAGCTTTCTTT. Amino acid sequence: CATSDGGRTFEAFF.

In its sample, this clonotype was seen once. This chain joins TRBV5-1 and TRBJ2-1, with 8 positions matching TRBD2. Per germline, CDR1 SGHRS and CDR2 YFSETQ. The CDR3 contains 18 residues. Trimming took 3 bases from V and 5 from J; bases not matched to a gene: 16. Here the CDR3 DNA reads TGCGCCAGCAGCTCTAGTGGCAGCGCGGGGGGTAGGGACAATGAGCAGTTCTTC. Its protein product is CASSSSGSAGGRDNEQFF.